The rows below give T cell receptor beta chains drawn from one sample of a study of OX40 agonist ivuxolimab in advanced cancers. The method was immunoSEQ multiplex PCR; TCRdb's version includes in-frame clones alone and lacks a portion of them. The table lists about 76,000 clones, approximately 92% of them singletons. The material sequenced was CD4+ or CD8+ T cells sorted from blood, taken in a trial of the OX40 agonist ivuxolimab. The origin of the receptors is an adult with an advanced solid tumor such as melanoma, head and neck, liver or kidney cancer. CDR3s include the opening cysteine and the closing phenylalanine or tryptophan. The order of the fields is clone size, V gene, CDR3 length, J gene, D gene, CDR3 DNA, CDR3 protein. D genes are given only for firm matches. Clone sizes are given selectively: once, few, many, or a class where the clone is expanded.

size: -
V: TRBV6-5
length: 14
J: TRBJ2-7
D: TRBD1
DNA: TGTGCCAGCAGAGACGGGACAGGCCCCTACGAGCAGTACTTC
CDR3: CASRDGTGPYEQYF

size: -
V: TRBV5-1
length: 15
J: TRBJ2-1
D: -
DNA: TGCGCCAGCAACCCCCTGGGGGGTAGCTACAATGAGCAGTTCTTC
CDR3: CASNPLGGSYNEQFF

size: -
V: TRBV28
length: 12
J: TRBJ1-1
D: -
DNA: TGTGCCAGCAGTTTGGGATACACTGAAGCTTTCTTT
CDR3: CASSLGYTEAFF

size: -
V: TRBV20-1
length: 10
J: TRBJ2-1
D: -
DNA: TGCAGTGCTGCCCGGAATGAGCAGTTCTTC
CDR3: CSAARNEQFF

size: -
V: TRBV9
length: 15
J: TRBJ1-1
D: -
DNA: TGTGCCAGCAGCGTAGAAGTGGGTGGTGGTACTGAAGCTTTCTTT
CDR3: CASSVEVGGGTEAFF

size: few
V: TRBV9
length: 16
J: TRBJ2-5
D: -
DNA: TGTGCCAGCAGCGTAGCTGGCCGGGGGGCCCAAGAGACCCAGTACTTC
CDR3: CASSVAGRGAQETQYF

size: -
V: TRBV6-5
length: 15
J: TRBJ2-7
D: TRBD1
DNA: TGTGCCAGCAGTCGAACAGGGGGCTTCTCCTACGAGCAGTACTTC
CDR3: CASSRTGGFSYEQYF

size: few
V: TRBV7-9
length: 17
J: TRBJ1-4
D: TRBD1
DNA: TGTGCCAGCAGCCCAAACCCTCCGGGACAGCGGAATGAAAAACTGTTTTTT
CDR3: CASSPNPPGQRNEKLFF

size: -
V: TRBV2
length: 14
J: TRBJ1-5
D: -
DNA: TGTGCCAGCAGTGAAGCGTCTAAGAATCAGCCCCAGCATTTT
CDR3: CASSEASKNQPQHF

size: -
V: TRBV29-1
length: 14
J: TRBJ2-3
D: -
DNA: TGCAGCGTCGCAGACCAGCGCCGGGCAGATACGCAGTATTTT
CDR3: CSVADQRRADTQYF

size: -
V: TRBV7-2
length: 19
J: TRBJ2-3
D: TRBD2
DNA: TGTGCCAGCAGCCCGCCGGGGTTAGCGGGAGGGCCTAGCACAGATACGCAGTATTTT
CDR3: CASSPPGLAGGPSTDTQYF

size: -
V: TRBV6-1
length: 15
J: TRBJ1-1
D: -
DNA: TGTGCCAGCACCCGTTCTTGGGGAAAGGGGACTGAAGCTTTCTTT
CDR3: CASTRSWGKGTEAFF

size: -
V: TRBV2
length: 15
J: TRBJ1-2
D: -
DNA: TGTGCCAGCAGTGAAGGGACGGGGACGGGCTATGGCTACACCTTC
CDR3: CASSEGTGTGYGYTF

size: few
V: TRBV7-9
length: 17
J: TRBJ2-1
D: -
DNA: TGTGCCAGCAGCCCACCCCCGACGGGTCGCTCCTACAATGAGCAGTTCTTC
CDR3: CASSPPPTGRSYNEQFF

size: -
V: TRBV7-9
length: 18
J: TRBJ1-2
D: -
DNA: TGTGCCAGCAGCTTAGGACAGATCCAAACATCCCGAGGCTATGGCTACACCTTC
CDR3: CASSLGQIQTSRGYGYTF

size: -
V: TRBV5-1
length: 16
J: TRBJ1-1
D: TRBD1
DNA: TGCGCCAGCAGCCCGACCCTCGGACAGGGTGGCACTGAAGCTTTCTTT
CDR3: CASSPTLGQGGTEAFF

size: -
V: TRBV5-1
length: 14
J: TRBJ1-2
D: -
DNA: TGCGCCAGCAGCCCTCAGGGGACTAACTATGGCTACACCTTC
CDR3: CASSPQGTNYGYTF

size: once
V: TRBV6-5
length: 15
J: TRBJ2-4
D: -
DNA: TGTGCCAGCAGTTACTCGAGATTGGGGATGAACATTCAGTACTTC
CDR3: CASSYSRLGMNIQYF

size: -
V: TRBV28
length: 15
J: TRBJ1-2
D: -
DNA: TGTGCCAGCAGGGGCGGGACATTTTCTAACTATGGCTACACCTTC
CDR3: CASRGGTFSNYGYTF

size: once
V: TRBV9
length: 12
J: TRBJ2-3
D: -
DNA: TGTGCCAGCAGCCCCCTCTCGGATACGCAGTATTTT
CDR3: CASSPLSDTQYF

size: -
V: TRBV5-1
length: 15
J: TRBJ2-3
D: -
DNA: TGCGCCAGCAGCTTGTTTACAGGCTCTGGAGATACGCAGTATTTT
CDR3: CASSLFTGSGDTQYF

size: -
V: TRBV9
length: 15
J: TRBJ1-3
D: TRBD1
DNA: TGTGCCAGCAGCGTCGGGACAGGGACTGGAAACACCATATATTTT
CDR3: CASSVGTGTGNTIYF

size: -
V: TRBV7-6
length: 13
J: TRBJ2-7
D: -
DNA: TGTGCCAGCAGCTCCCTCCCCTCGGACGAGCAGTACTTC
CDR3: CASSSLPSDEQYF

size: -
V: TRBV7-6
length: 16
J: TRBJ2-5
D: -
DNA: TGTGCCAGCAGCACCCAAGGAGGGGGAAGGACGGAGACCCAGTACTTC
CDR3: CASSTQGGGRTETQYF

size: -
V: TRBV5-5
length: 16
J: TRBJ2-7
D: TRBD1
DNA: TGTGCCAGCAGCTTGTCGGCAGGGGGCGGAGGCTACGAGCAGTACTTC
CDR3: CASSLSAGGGGYEQYF

size: -
V: TRBV4-1
length: 15
J: TRBJ1-4
D: -
DNA: TGCGCCAGCAGCCAAGACCAACAGGGATTTGAAAAACTGTTTTTT
CDR3: CASSQDQQGFEKLFF

size: -
V: TRBV5-5
length: 15
J: TRBJ1-1
D: -
DNA: TGTGCCAGCAGCTTGGTTGGGTGGGAGAACACTGAAGCTTTCTTT
CDR3: CASSLVGWENTEAFF

size: -
V: TRBV19
length: 14
J: TRBJ1-1
D: -
DNA: TGTGCCACCTCGCTGGCGGGGCTGAGGACTGAAGCTTTCTTT
CDR3: CATSLAGLRTEAFF